Below are 19 T cell receptor beta chains sequenced from a single sample in a study of a mutant IDH1 vaccine in newly diagnosed glioma. These receptors lack a known antigen. Time point described: week 11, during vaccination. Topical imiquimod accompanied each vaccine dose, which consisted of 300 ug of mutant IDH1 20-mer peptide. Sequencing was performed with immunoSEQ multiplex PCR; in TCRdb, only in-frame clones are kept and a portion is missing. The top ten clones hold more than 12% of a sample with 35,000 to 45,000 clones, roughly 80% of them seen once. The source material was peripheral blood mononuclear cells (PBMCs), sampled from a glioma patient whose treatment included an IDH1 peptide vaccine. These receptors were taken from a woman in her twenties or thirties with glioma. Some clones in this sample may be carry-over from other donors' samples.

The gene calls are TRBV19 and TRBJ2-2, with D possibly being TRBD2 (6 bases). CDR1 LNHDA and CDR2 SQIVND come from the germline V gene (reference sequence). This CDR3 spans 15 amino acids. V was pared by 8 bases and J by 0 bases, with 13 bases between. CDR3 nucleotides: TGTGCCAGTGGACGGGACTTCGCGAACACCGGGGAGCTGTTTTTT. Protein sequence: CASGRDFANTGELFF.

V is TRBV4-1 and J is TRBJ2-1; perhaps D is TRBD1 or TRBD2 (5 bases each). Trimming stripped 4 bases from V and 0 bases from J, with 22 bases between. The CDR3 length is 19 residues. Germline-derived CDR1 and CDR2 are MGHRA and YSYEKL. The CDR3 region is CASSRAHGASSSSYNEQFF. CDR3 sequence (DNA): TGCGCCAGCAGCCGGGCACACGGGGCTAGCTCGAGCTCCTACAATGAGCAGTTCTTC.

This clone appeared a single time. The rearrangement links TRBV6-5 to TRBJ2-1; D possibly corresponds to TRBD2 (5 bases). Germline CDR1 reads MNHEY; CDR2 reads SVGAGI. V was clipped by 2 bases and J by 4 bases, with 15 bases between them. This CDR3 has 16 residues. DNA for the CDR3: TGTGCCAGCAGTTACGCGGTAGCGAGACCTTACAATGAGCAGTTCTTC. Translated, it gives CASSYAVARPYNEQFF.

The chain recombines TRBV27 with TRBJ2-7; TRBD1 is a possible D gene (6 bases). This CDR3 comprises 13 residues. The germline V and J ends were trimmed by 3 bases and 3 bases, with 9 bases remaining between them. CDR1 MNHEY and CDR2 SMNVEV come from the germline V gene (reference sequence). The chain's CDR3 is CASSFLGGYEQYF. CDR3 nucleotide sequence: TGTGCCAGCAGTTTTTTAGGGGGCTACGAGCAGTACTTC.

This rearrangement joins TRBV5-6 to TRBJ2-7, with D perhaps TRBD2 (6 bases). The CDR3 is 15 residues long. Trimming cost V 3 bases and J 2 bases, with 15 bases left between them. Germline values: CDR1 SGHDT, CDR2 YYEEEE. The CDR3 here is CASSSTGLTTYEQYF. In nucleotides, the CDR3 is TGTGCCAGCAGCTCGACGGGACTGACAACCTACGAGCAGTACTTC. The variable domain in full, with the rest retrieved from reference TRBV5-6 and TRBJ2-7, is DAGVTQSPTHLIKTRGQQVTLRCSPKSGHDTVSWYQQALGQGPQFIFQYYEEEERQRGNFPDRFSGHQFPNYSSELNVNALLLGDSALYLCASSSTGLTTYEQYFGPGTRLTVT.

V gene TRBV5-6 combines with J gene TRBJ1-1, with D perhaps TRBD1 (5 bases). CDR3 length: 15 amino acids. Trimming stripped 2 bases from V and 3 bases from J, with 14 bases between. Germline loops: CDR1 SGHDT, CDR2 YYEEEE. The CDR3 DNA reads TGTGCCAGCAGCTTATTCACAGGTTCCTACACTGAAGCTTTCTTT. Translation gives CASSLFTGSYTEAFF.

The J gene is TRBJ2-7, the V gene TRBV11-2; tentatively, D is TRBD1 or TRBD2 (5 bases each). Per the germline V gene, CDR1 is SGHAT and CDR2 is FQNNGV. The V end was cut by 0 bases, the J end by 2 bases, with 14 bases between. This CDR3 is built from 16 residues. The DNA of the CDR3 is TGTGCCAGCAGCTTAGAAGTGGACGGGGCGACCTACGAGCAGTACTTC. This encodes CASSLEVDGATYEQYF.

The rearrangement links TRBV5-1 to TRBJ2-7, with TRBD1 identical over 12 bases. The CDR3 is 14 amino acids. The germline V gene has CDR1 SGHRS and CDR2 YFSETQ. V was pared by 0 bases and J by 7 bases, with 2 bases of the junction left unmatched. The CDR3 DNA reads TGCGCCAGCAGCTTGGGGGACAGGGGGCTTGAGCAGTACTTC. Residues: CASSLGDRGLEQYF. The complete variable domain, with remaining parts taken from reference TRBV5-1 and TRBJ2-7, reads KAGVTQTPRYLIKTRGQQVTLSCSPISGHRSVSWYQQTPGQGLQFLFEYFSETQRNKGNFPGRFSGRQFSNSRSEMNVSTLELGDSALYLCASSLGDRGLEQYFGPGTRLTVT.

The chain is built from TRBV5-1 and TRBJ2-7; no reliable D call. V dropped 1 base and J dropped 6 bases, with 14 bases sitting between them. The germline V gene encodes CDR1 SGHRS and CDR2 YFSETQ. The CDR3 length is 14 residues. The CDR3 is CASSLSFGSGEQYF. DNA of the CDR3: TGCGCCAGCAGCTTGTCTTTCGGGTCTGGCGAGCAGTACTTC.

To note about this clone: Sequence at one end of the junction differs from germline and may be a read error. This sequence joins TRBV7-7 and TRBJ2-3; 10 nucleotides align to TRBD1. The V gene's germline CDR1 is SSHAT and CDR2 FNYEAQ (reference sequence). The length of the CDR3 is 15 residues. In DNA form, the CDR3 reads TGTGCTAGCAGTCCCGGGACAGGGGGCACAGATACGCAGTATTTT. This gives the protein CASSPGTGGTDTQYF.

The genes are TRBV5-8 and TRBJ2-3; 9 bases map to TRBD1. The trim removed 3 bases at V and 4 bases at J, leaving 6 bases unmatched. Germline CDR1 reads SGHTS; CDR2 reads YDEGEE. The CDR3 is 15 residues long. The CDR3 nucleotides are TGTGCCAGCAGCTCCCGAGGGGACAGGGCAGATACGCAGTATTTT. Amino acid sequence: CASSSRGDRADTQYF.

The rearrangement uses TRBV15 and TRBJ2-7, with D possibly TRBD2 on 5 matching bases. The germline CDR1 and CDR2 sequences are LNHNV and YYDKDF (reference sequence). Trimming cost V 5 bases and J 2 bases, with 13 bases left between them. The CDR3 length is 14 residues. Here the CDR3 reads CATSPSTGAYEQYF. The CDR3 DNA reads as TGTGCCACCAGCCCCTCTACCGGGGCCTACGAGCAGTACTTC.

The CDR3 region is CASSLVGGQVNQPQHF. The CDR3 DNA reads TGCGCCAGCAGCCTAGTTGGGGGACAGGTGAATCAGCCCCAGCATTTT. This chain joins TRBV4-1 and TRBJ1-5; TRBD1 aligns across 8 bases. V was pared by 4 bases and J by 4 bases, with 9 bases of the junction left unmatched. CDR3 length: 16 amino acids. Germline V gene lookup returns CDR1 MGHRA and CDR2 YSYEKL.

The rearrangement uses TRBV7-6 and TRBJ2-1, with TRBD2 matching over 7 bases. Germline V gene sequence: CDR1 SGHVS, CDR2 FNYEAQ. The CDR3 totals 11 residues. Trimming took 10 bases from V and 7 from J; bases not matched to a gene: 4. CDR3 in DNA: TGTGCCATCAGGCGGGGGAATGAGCAGTTCTTC. Amino acid sequence: CAIRRGNEQFF.

The chain uses TRBV10-3 and TRBJ1-2; D gene ambiguous. CDR1 is ENHRY and CDR2 is SYGVKD in the germline V gene. The CDR3 sequence is 13 residues long. Trimming removed 2 bases at V and 5 bases at J, with 9 bases between. The CDR3 sequence: CAISEPGPYGYTF. As DNA, the CDR3 is TGTGCCATCAGTGAGCCCGGACCTTATGGCTACACCTTC.

The gene calls are TRBV6-5 and TRBJ2-3, with D maybe TRBD1 (6 bases). The germline gives CDR1 MNHEY, CDR2 SVGAGI. The CDR3 extends over 15 amino acids. V was shortened by 6 bases and J by 0 bases, with 13 bases between the two germline ends. This CDR3 is CASRNHRDSTDTQYF. The CDR3 DNA sequence: TGTGCCAGCAGGAACCACAGGGATAGCACAGATACGCAGTATTTT.

The chain is built from TRBV11-3 and TRBJ2-7; D possibly corresponds to TRBD2 (5 bases). The CDR3 totals 14 residues. V shed 5 bases and J shed 0 bases, with 11 bases lying between them. CDR1 SGHNT and CDR2 YENEEA come from the germline V gene. DNA for the CDR3: TGTGCCAGCAGCCCCGAAGGAGGCTCCTACGAGCAGTACTTC. This sequence encodes CASSPEGGSYEQYF.

The J gene is TRBJ1-2, the V gene TRBV11-3; 9 nucleotides line up with TRBD1. Trimming cost V 8 bases and J 4 bases; bases outside gene matches: 8. Germline values: CDR1 SGHNT, CDR2 YENEEA. There are 14 residues in the CDR3. The CDR3 protein is CASARTGVSYGYTF. In DNA, the CDR3 is TGTGCCAGCGCCAGGACAGGGGTCTCCTATGGCTACACCTTC.

In this sample, this clone turned up once. The V gene is TRBV6-4, the J gene TRBJ2-1, with D perhaps TRBD1 (6 bases). Germline assignment: CDR1 MRHNA and CDR2 SNTAGT. The V end lost 4 bases, the J end lost 5 bases, and 9 bases lay between the germline ends. CDR3 length: 13 amino acids. CDR3: CASSATGNNEQFF. The CDR3 nucleotides read TGTGCCAGCAGTGCCACAGGGAACAATGAGCAGTTCTTC.